This record concerns one T cell receptor beta chain sequence. Its matching antigen is unknown. The data were taken from a study of blood T cells in healthy people across ages. PBMCs, at least 6 million per sample, were isolated. Every sample gave at least 5 micrograms of total RNA when it was extracted. Study conclusions and caveats: Versus aged donors, long-lived donors had higher diversity and more naive CD4+ cells.

This CDR3 contains 14 residues. CDR1 and CDR2 (germline): SGHRS, YFSETQ. V lost 2 bases to trimming and J lost 2 bases; unmatched junction nucleotides: 3. A second PCR, run for roughly 7 to 11 cycles, used a sample-barcoded 5' primer plus a J-beta primer mix. TCRdb analysed the 5' RACE reads with MiXCR anew, one entry per CDR3 protein. The table includes fewer than 2,000,000 distinct CDR3 sequences, roughly two fifths detected once. This receptor was identified in a human donor in good health. The chain carries TRBV5-1 and TRBJ1-1; 7 bases are shared with TRBD1. Material for sequencing was blood. Here the CDR3 reads CASSLDRDNTEAFF. In nucleotides, the CDR3 is TGCGCCAGCAGCTTAGACAGGGATAACACTGAAGCTTTCTTT.